This entry features one T cell receptor (beta chain) sequence. The sample belongs to a study of cytomegalovirus exposure and HLA in healthy donors. The CDR3 loop spans 15 amino acids. The ends lost 0 bases at V and 8 bases at J; junction bases unmatched: 6. Germline V gene lookup returns CDR1 SGHRS and CDR2 YFSETQ. Method: immunoSEQ multiplex PCR; TCRdb's copy keeps in-frame clones and lacks some. Here the sample spans roughly 150,000 clones, around nine tenths being singletons. The sample comprised PBMCs. J is TRBJ2-1 and V is TRBV5-1; 9 bases are a match to TRBD1. This sequence originates from a man in his late teens or twenties in good health and CMV-seropositive. CDR3 protein: CASSLAYGQGYEQFF. CDR3 DNA: TGCGCCAGCAGCTTGGCCTATGGACAGGGGTATGAGCAGTTCTTC.